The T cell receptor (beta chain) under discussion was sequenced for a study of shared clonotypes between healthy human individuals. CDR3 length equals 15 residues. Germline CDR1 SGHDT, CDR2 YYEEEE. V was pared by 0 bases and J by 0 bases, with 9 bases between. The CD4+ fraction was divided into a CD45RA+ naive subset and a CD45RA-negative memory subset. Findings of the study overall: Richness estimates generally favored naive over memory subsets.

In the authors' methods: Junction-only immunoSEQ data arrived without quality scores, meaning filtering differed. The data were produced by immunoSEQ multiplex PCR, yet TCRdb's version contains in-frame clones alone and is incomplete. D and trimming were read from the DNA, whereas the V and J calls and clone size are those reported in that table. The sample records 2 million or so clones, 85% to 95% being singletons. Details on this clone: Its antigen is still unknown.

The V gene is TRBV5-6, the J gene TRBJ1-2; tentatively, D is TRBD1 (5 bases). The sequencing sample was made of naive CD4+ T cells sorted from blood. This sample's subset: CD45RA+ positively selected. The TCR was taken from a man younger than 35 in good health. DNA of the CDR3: TGTGCCAGCAGCTTGGGGGGCGGTCCTAACTATGGCTACACCTTC. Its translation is CASSLGGGPNYGYTF.